Below, 9 T cell receptor beta chains from the same sample are listed, as sequenced in a study of OX40 agonist ivuxolimab in advanced cancers. Data came from immunoSEQ multiplex PCR; TCRdb stores just in-frame clones and leaves some out. The table includes some 74,000 clones, about 90% detected once. Sequences were derived from CD4+ or CD8+ T cells sorted from blood, sampled in a trial of the OX40 agonist ivuxolimab. The receptors stem from an adult with an advanced solid tumor such as melanoma, head and neck, liver or kidney cancer.

The rearrangement links TRBV19 to TRBJ1-4; D is perhaps TRBD1 (5 bases). V lost 1 base and J lost 0, with 6 bases in between. The CDR3 is made up of 15 amino acids. The germline gives CDR1 LNHDA, CDR2 SQIVND (reference sequence). CDR3 loop: CASSIGQTTNEKLFF. The CDR3, as DNA: TGTGCCAGTAGTATAGGACAGACAACTAATGAAAAACTGTTTTTT. The whole variable domain, filled in from reference TRBV19 and TRBJ1-4, reads DGGITQSPKYLFRKEGQNVTLSCEQNLNHDAMYWYRQDPGQGLRLIYYSQIVNDFQKGDIAEGYSVSREKKESFPLTVTSAQKNPTAFYLCASSIGQTTNEKLFFGSGTQLSVL.

This clone is a singleton in its sample. The chain joins TRBV7-9 to TRBJ2-2; D gene ambiguous. Germline lookup yields CDR1 SEHNR and CDR2 FQNEAQ (reference sequence). CDR3 length: 14 amino acids. V lost 2 bases and J lost 2, with 6 bases in between. In DNA form, the CDR3 reads TGTGCCAGCAGCTTAAGCCGCAACACCGGGGAGCTGTTTTTT. Its translation: CASSLSRNTGELFF.

This clone has more than one count but fewer than ten. The genes are TRBV2 and TRBJ1-4; D is undetermined. With 10 bases removed from V and 0 bases from J, the gap between germline ends came to 6 bases. Germline V CDR1 and CDR2: SNHLY, FYNNEI. This CDR3 comprises 12 residues. This CDR3 reads CATGATNEKLFF. The DNA for the CDR3 is TGTGCCACCGGAGCAACTAATGAAAAACTGTTTTTT.

This clone appeared a single time. V usage is TRBV5-1 and J usage is TRBJ2-3, with 12 nucleotides matching TRBD2. CDR3 length: 16 residues. The V segment lost 4 bases and the J segment 6 bases; nucleotides outside the gene matches: 9. Germline CDR1 SGHRS, CDR2 YFSETQ. CDR3 residues: CASSGLAGGPLDTQYF. The CDR3 DNA sequence: TGCGCCAGCAGCGGGCTAGCGGGGGGGCCGCTGGATACGCAGTATTTT.

The chain has TRBV6-1 and TRBJ1-6; D remains ambiguous. Trimming took off 8 bases at V and 6 bases at J, with 2 bases between the two ends. Germline lookup yields CDR1 MNHNS and CDR2 SASEGT. The CDR3 covers 10 residues. The DNA of the CDR3 is TGTGCCAGCCGTAATTCACCCCTCCACTTT. This encodes CASRNSPLHF.

The chain joins TRBV25-1 to TRBJ2-3, with TRBD2 matching over 11 bases. Germline trimming cut 5 bases from V and 2 bases from J; bases unmatched to any gene: 9. Germline V gene lookup returns CDR1 MGHDK and CDR2 SYGVNS. The CDR3 totals 17 residues. DNA of the CDR3: TGTGCCAGCAGTTCTGAGACTAGCGGGGACAACACAGATACGCAGTATTTT. It is translated as CASSSETSGDNTDTQYF. Full variable domain (rest looked up from reference TRBV25-1 and TRBJ2-3): EADIYQTPRYLVIGTGKKITLECSQTMGHDKMYWYQQDPGMELHLIHYSYGVNSTEKGDLSSESTVSRIRTEHFPLTLESARPSHTSQYLCASSSETSGDNTDTQYFGPGTRLTVL.

The rearrangement joins TRBV9 to TRBJ2-2, with D perhaps assigned TRBD1 or TRBD2 (5 bases each). Trimming left V 4 bases short and J 3 bases short, with 13 bases between. The CDR3 runs 15 residues. CDR1 is SGDLS and CDR2 is YYNGEE in the germline V gene. In DNA form, the CDR3 reads TGTGCCAGCAGCCAACGGGACGGGGACACCGGGGAGCTGTTTTTT. This translates into CASSQRDGDTGELFF.

The rearrangement uses TRBV25-1 and TRBJ1-1; no reliable D call. CDR3 length: 13 residues. V lost 0 bases and J 2 bases, leaving 4 bases between the germline ends. Per germline, CDR1 MGHDK and CDR2 SYGVNS. Here the CDR3 DNA reads TGTGCCAGCAGTGAATACTATAACACTGAAGCTTTCTTT. Its translation: CASSEYYNTEAFF.

The chain has TRBV7-2 and TRBJ1-2, with D maybe TRBD1 (5 bases). The V end lost 1 base, the J end lost 14 bases, and 23 bases lay between the germline ends. The CDR3 spans 15 residues. Germline loops: CDR1 SGHTA, CDR2 FQGNSA. CDR3 amino acids: CASSLEGLRTSSGTF. CDR3 in DNA: TGTGCCAGCAGCTTAGAGGGGTTGCGGACCTCGTCAGGAACCTTC.